The 21 T cell receptor beta chains presented below share a single source sample, sequenced in a study of patients and donors after allogeneic stem cell transplantation. Each CDR3 protein gets one entry after TCRdb re-called the RT-PCR reads with MiXCR. The repertoire holds a few hundred thousand distinct CDR3 sequences, with around 40% as singletons. Sequences were obtained from blood, either unsorted or a sorted T cell fraction (not recorded which). These receptors all stem from a human donor who was either an allogeneic HSCT recipient or a stem cell or donor lymphocyte infusion donor (not recorded which). It is not recorded whose cells these are; they may come from a transplant donor.

Comment on this clonotype: At one boundary the junction diverges from the germline segment, which might be a read error. This chain joins TRBV20-1 and TRBJ2-3; D may correspond to TRBD1 or TRBD2 (5 bases each). Per germline, CDR1 DFQATT and CDR2 SNEGSKA (reference sequence). The CDR3 consists of 12 residues. The CDR3 bases are TGCAGTGCTAGAGATCTGGGGCTAGCCATGAATTTT. Amino acids: CSARDLGLAMNF.

The chain employs TRBV6-5 and TRBJ2-1, with TRBD2 matching 9 bases. Germline lookup yields CDR1 MNHEY and CDR2 SVGAGI. This CDR3 is built from 14 residues. Trimming cost V 6 bases and J 5 bases; bases outside gene matches: 5. The CDR3 loop reads CASSRTSANNEQFF. The CDR3 DNA follows: TGTGCCAGCAGCCGGACTAGCGCCAACAATGAGCAGTTCTTC.

The chain has TRBV7-7 and TRBJ2-1, with D perhaps TRBD1 (5 bases). The V end was cut by 1 base, the J end by 9 bases, with 10 bases between. Per the germline V gene, CDR1 is SSHAT and CDR2 is FNYEAQ (reference sequence). This CDR3 spans 13 amino acids. The CDR3 loop is CASSLVEGVEQFF. The CDR3 DNA is TGTGCCAGCAGCTTAGTGGAAGGGGTTGAGCAGTTCTTC.

There are many counts of this clonotype. This rearrangement joins TRBV10-3 to TRBJ1-5; a possible D gene is TRBD1 (6 bases). The CDR3 sequence is 13 residues long. Trimming pared 5 bases from V and 5 bases from J, leaving 10 bases between. Germline V CDR1 and CDR2: ENHRY, SYGVKD. The CDR3 loop is CAISQGYDQPQHF. Here the CDR3 DNA reads TGTGCCATCAGTCAGGGGTACGATCAGCCCCAGCATTTT.

The sample holds a few counts of this clonotype. The chain couples TRBV20-1 to TRBJ1-2; perhaps TRBD1 as D (6 bases). The CDR3 sequence is 14 residues long. The germline V gene encodes CDR1 DFQATT and CDR2 SNEGSKA (reference sequence). The V gene lost 5 bases and the J gene lost 3 bases, with 16 bases spanning the gap. The CDR3 sequence is CSAPAGGGDYGYTF. The DNA of the CDR3 is TGCAGTGCTCCGGCCGGAGGGGGGGACTATGGCTACACCTTC.

V is TRBV9 and J is TRBJ1-1; perhaps TRBD1 as D (6 bases). Germline values: CDR1 SGDLS, CDR2 YYNGEE. V lost 3 bases and J 0 bases, leaving 15 bases between the germline ends. The CDR3 runs to 16 residues. CDR3 sequence: CASSENPDRMNTEAFF. The CDR3 region has the DNA TGTGCCAGCAGCGAAAACCCGGACAGAATGAACACTGAAGCTTTCTTT.

The chain is built from TRBV4-1 and TRBJ1-1; D remains ambiguous. Trimming took 7 bases from V and 5 from J, leaving 14 bases between them. The CDR3 length is 13 residues. CDR1 is MGHRA, CDR2 YSYEKL, per germline. The CDR3 DNA follows: TGCGCCAGCAAGGGCTGGAATAGGACTGAAGCTTTCTTT. It codes for CASKGWNRTEAFF.

This clonotype appeared a few times. This chain links TRBV6-6 with TRBJ1-3; D remains unclear. Trimming removed 2 bases at V and 2 bases at J, with 13 bases between. The CDR3 consists of 16 residues. The germline gives CDR1 MNHNY, CDR2 SVGAGI (reference sequence). The CDR3 region is CASSYGSRETGNTIYF. CDR3 DNA sequence: TGTGCCAGCAGTTACGGGTCCCGGGAAACTGGAAACACCATATATTTT.

DNA of the CDR3: TGTGCCAGCAGCTTAGGAGATCGTAATTCACCCCTCCACTTT. Encoded protein: CASSLGDRNSPLHF. The V and J genes are TRBV7-8 and TRBJ1-6; D unclear. CDR3 length: 14 residues. Trimming left V 1 base short and J 6 bases short, with 7 bases between. Germline values: CDR1 SGHVS, CDR2 FQNEAQ.

This clonotype was detected only once. V and J are TRBV5-5 and TRBJ1-2, with D possibly being TRBD1 (6 bases). There are 14 residues in the CDR3. Germline V gene data show CDR1 as SGHKS and CDR2 as YYEKEE (reference sequence). V lost 5 bases, J lost 5 bases, and 16 bases lay in between. The CDR3 DNA reads TGTGCCAGCAGGACCCTGGGACACCCATATGGCTACACCTTC. It is translated as CASRTLGHPYGYTF.

This clonotype was seen more than once but under ten times. The chain links TRBV2 to TRBJ1-5, with D unclear. Germline V gives CDR1 SNHLY, CDR2 FYNNEI. V lost 7 bases and J lost 1, with 11 bases in between. The CDR3 extends over 14 amino acids. Here the CDR3 DNA reads TGTGCCAGCAAAGTAACAGAGAGCAATCAGCCCCAGCATTTT. Protein sequence: CASKVTESNQPQHF.

The rearrangement links TRBV5-1 to TRBJ1-4, with TRBD1 as a possible D gene (5 bases). CDR3 length equals 13 residues. The germline CDR1 and CDR2 sequences are SGHRS and YFSETQ. Trimming shortened V by 0 bases and J by 7 bases, and 7 bases separated the two germline ends. CDR3 protein: CASSLDRTEKLFF. CDR3 bases: TGCGCCAGCAGCTTGGACAGGACTGAAAAACTGTTTTTT.

The rearrangement uses TRBV7-9 and TRBJ2-5, with 10 bases identical to TRBD2. Germline CDR1 reads SEHNR; CDR2 reads FQNEAQ (reference sequence). V trimming: 2 bases; J trimming: 0 bases; junction bases outside the gene matches: 12. There are 19 residues in the CDR3. This CDR3 is CASSLFTSGAILYQETQYF. CDR3 DNA: TGTGCCAGCAGCTTATTCACTAGCGGGGCTATATTGTACCAAGAGACCCAGTACTTC.

This clonotype occurred a few times. This rearrangement joins TRBV6-1 to TRBJ2-7, with D perhaps matching TRBD1 (5 bases). The CDR3 loop spans 13 amino acids. Germline assignment: CDR1 MNHNS and CDR2 SASEGT. With 4 bases removed from V and 3 bases from J, the gap between germline ends came to 10 bases. The CDR3 sequence: CASSGTLDYEQYF. CDR3 DNA: TGTGCCAGCAGTGGGACATTGGACTACGAGCAGTACTTC.

The chain employs TRBV2 and TRBJ2-2; D call uncertain. This CDR3 has 13 amino acids. The V end lost 5 bases, the J end lost 4 bases, and 8 bases lay between the germline ends. Germline loops: CDR1 SNHLY, CDR2 FYNNEI. DNA of the CDR3: TGTGCCAGCAGTCTTAGCCCCACCGGGGAGCTGTTTTTT. The encoded protein is CASSLSPTGELFF.

This chain joins TRBV12-3 or TRBV12-4 and TRBJ1-6; a possible D gene is TRBD1 (5 bases). There are 15 residues in the CDR3. V gave up 1 base and J gave up 5 bases, with 9 bases separating them. As DNA, the CDR3 is TGTGCCAGCAGTTTAGATTGGGGGGATAATTCACCCCTCCACTTT. It specifies CASSLDWGDNSPLHF.

The chain combines TRBV24-1 with TRBJ2-2; D not certain. CDR1 and CDR2 (germline): KGHDR, SFDVKD. The CDR3 is made up of 14 amino acids. Trimming took off 3 bases at V and 5 bases at J, with 9 bases between the two ends. CDR3 region: CATSDPGGTGELFF. CDR3 nucleotides: TGTGCCACCAGTGATCCGGGCGGAACCGGGGAGCTGTTTTTT.

This chain connects TRBV10-3 to TRBJ2-5, with D possibly TRBD1 on 5 matching bases. This CDR3 has 14 residues. The V gene's germline CDR1 is ENHRY and CDR2 SYGVKD. Trimming removed 2 bases at V and 1 base at J, with 8 bases between. CDR3 in amino acids: CAISETGAQETQYF. The CDR3 nucleotides read TGTGCCATCAGTGAGACTGGGGCCCAAGAGACCCAGTACTTC.

The chain carries TRBV9 and TRBJ2-7, with 8 bases fitting TRBD1. Germline CDR1 is SGDLS and CDR2 is YYNGEE. V trimming: 3 bases; J trimming: 1 base; junction bases outside the gene matches: 12. CDR3 length equals 17 residues. The CDR3 bases are TGTGCCAGCAGCGCGCGGTGGAAGGACAGGGCTTCCTACGAGCAGTACTTC. Translation: CASSARWKDRASYEQYF.

The chain couples TRBV12-3 or TRBV12-4 to TRBJ2-3; maybe TRBD2 (6 bases). The ends were cut back, 6 bases at V and 1 base at J, with 26 bases in the middle. This CDR3 contains 19 residues. CDR3 bases: TGTGCCAGCAGGTCCCGGAGGGGCCGGTATCCTACACGCACAGATACGCAGTATTTT. It encodes CASRSRRGRYPTRTDTQYF.

This clonotype came up a few times. The CDR3 spells CASSPTGWTEAFF. CDR3 bases: TGCGCCAGCAGCCCGACAGGGTGGACTGAAGCTTTCTTT. The chain has TRBV5-1 and TRBJ1-1, with TRBD1 identical over 7 bases. CDR1 and CDR2 (germline): SGHRS, YFSETQ. The trim removed 4 bases at V and 5 bases at J, leaving 5 bases unmatched. The CDR3 totals 13 residues.